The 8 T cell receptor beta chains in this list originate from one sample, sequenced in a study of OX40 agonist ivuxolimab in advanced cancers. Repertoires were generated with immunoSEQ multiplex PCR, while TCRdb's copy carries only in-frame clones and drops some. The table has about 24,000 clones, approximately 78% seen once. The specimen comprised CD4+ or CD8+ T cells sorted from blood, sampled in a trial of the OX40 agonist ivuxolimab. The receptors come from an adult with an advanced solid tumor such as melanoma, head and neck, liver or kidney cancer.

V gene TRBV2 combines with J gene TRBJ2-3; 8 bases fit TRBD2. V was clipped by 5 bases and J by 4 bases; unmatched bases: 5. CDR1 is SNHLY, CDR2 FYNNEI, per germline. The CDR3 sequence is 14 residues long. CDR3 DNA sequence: TGTGCCAGCAGTCTCGGACTAGCAGCAGATACGCAGTATTTT. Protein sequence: CASSLGLAADTQYF.

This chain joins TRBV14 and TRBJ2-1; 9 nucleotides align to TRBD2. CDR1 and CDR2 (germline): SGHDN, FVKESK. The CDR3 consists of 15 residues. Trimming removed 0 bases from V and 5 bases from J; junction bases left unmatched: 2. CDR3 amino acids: CASSQEAGGDNEQFF. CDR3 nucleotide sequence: TGTGCCAGCAGCCAAGAGGCGGGGGGGGACAATGAGCAGTTCTTC.

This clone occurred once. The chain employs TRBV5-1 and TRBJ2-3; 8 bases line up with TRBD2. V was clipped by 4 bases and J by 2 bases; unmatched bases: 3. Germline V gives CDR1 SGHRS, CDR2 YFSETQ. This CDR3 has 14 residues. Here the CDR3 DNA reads TGCGCCAGCAGCCTAGCGGGTGACACAGATACGCAGTATTTT. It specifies CASSLAGDTDTQYF.

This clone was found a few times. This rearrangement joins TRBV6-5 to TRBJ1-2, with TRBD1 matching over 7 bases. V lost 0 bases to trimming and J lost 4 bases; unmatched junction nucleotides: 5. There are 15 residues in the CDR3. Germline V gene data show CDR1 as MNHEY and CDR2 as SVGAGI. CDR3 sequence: CASSYSRGQVYGYTF. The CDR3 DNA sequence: TGTGCCAGCAGTTACTCGAGAGGACAGGTCTATGGCTACACCTTC.

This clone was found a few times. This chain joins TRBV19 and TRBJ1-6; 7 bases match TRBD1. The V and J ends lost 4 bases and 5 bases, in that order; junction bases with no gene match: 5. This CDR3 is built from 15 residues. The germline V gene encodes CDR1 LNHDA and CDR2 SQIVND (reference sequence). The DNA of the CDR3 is TGTGCCAGTAGTAAGACAGGGTGGGATAATTCACCCCTCCACTTT. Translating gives CASSKTGWDNSPLHF.

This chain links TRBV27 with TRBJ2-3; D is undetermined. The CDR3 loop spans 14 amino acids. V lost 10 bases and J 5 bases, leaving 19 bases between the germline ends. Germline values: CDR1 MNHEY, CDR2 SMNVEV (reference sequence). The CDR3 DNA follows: TGTGCCACCAAATTTACCGGCCCCTTAGATACGCAGTATTTT. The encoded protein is CATKFTGPLDTQYF.

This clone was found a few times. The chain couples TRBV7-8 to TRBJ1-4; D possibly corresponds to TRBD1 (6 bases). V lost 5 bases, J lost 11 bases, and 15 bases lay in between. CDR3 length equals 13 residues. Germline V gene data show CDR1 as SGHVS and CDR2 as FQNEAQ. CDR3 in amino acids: CASSPEQGRKLFF. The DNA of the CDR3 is TGTGCCAGCAGCCCGGAACAGGGTAGGAAACTGTTTTTT.

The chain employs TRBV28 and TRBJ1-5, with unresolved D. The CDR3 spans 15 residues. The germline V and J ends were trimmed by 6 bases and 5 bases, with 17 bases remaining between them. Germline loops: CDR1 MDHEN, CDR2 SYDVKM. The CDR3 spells CASSLDQSPHQPQHF. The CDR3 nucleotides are TGTGCCAGCAGCCTCGACCAATCCCCTCATCAGCCCCAGCATTTT.